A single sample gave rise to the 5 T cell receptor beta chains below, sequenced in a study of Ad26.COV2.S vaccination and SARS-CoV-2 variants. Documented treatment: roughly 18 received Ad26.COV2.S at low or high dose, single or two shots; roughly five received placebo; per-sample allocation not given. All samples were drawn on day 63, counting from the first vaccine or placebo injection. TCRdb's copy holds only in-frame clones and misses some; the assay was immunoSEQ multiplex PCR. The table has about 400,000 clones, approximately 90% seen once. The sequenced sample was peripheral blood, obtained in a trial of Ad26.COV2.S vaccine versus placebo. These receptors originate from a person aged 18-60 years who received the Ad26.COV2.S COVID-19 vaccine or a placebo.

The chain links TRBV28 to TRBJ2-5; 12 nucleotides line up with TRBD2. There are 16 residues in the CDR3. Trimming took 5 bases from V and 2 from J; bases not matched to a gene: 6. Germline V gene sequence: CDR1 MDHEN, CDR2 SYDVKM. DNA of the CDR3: TGTGCCAGCAGTCCCCTAGCGGGGGGGTGGCAAGAGACCCAGTACTTC. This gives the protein CASSPLAGGWQETQYF. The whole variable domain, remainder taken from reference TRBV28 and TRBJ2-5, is DVKVTQSSRYLVKRTGEKVFLECVQDMDHENMFWYRQDPGLGLRLIYFSYDVKMKEKGDIPEGYSVSREKKERFSLILESASTNQTSMYLCASSPLAGGWQETQYFGPGTRLLVL.

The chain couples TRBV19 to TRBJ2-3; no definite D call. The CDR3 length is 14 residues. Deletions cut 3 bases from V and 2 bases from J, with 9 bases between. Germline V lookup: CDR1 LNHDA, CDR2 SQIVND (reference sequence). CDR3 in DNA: TGTGCCAGTAGTATTCGGCACCTCACAGATACGCAGTATTTT. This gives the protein CASSIRHLTDTQYF.

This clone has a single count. CDR3 nucleotide sequence: TGCGCCAGCAGCCAAGCCACCGGGACTAGTCGGGGCACAGATACGCAGTATTTT. Its translation is CASSQATGTSRGTDTQYF. The chain has TRBV4-1 and TRBJ2-3, with 8 bases that match TRBD2. CDR1 MGHRA and CDR2 YSYEKL come from the germline V gene. V gave up 1 base and J gave up 1 base; unmatched junction bases: 10. The CDR3 length is 18 residues.

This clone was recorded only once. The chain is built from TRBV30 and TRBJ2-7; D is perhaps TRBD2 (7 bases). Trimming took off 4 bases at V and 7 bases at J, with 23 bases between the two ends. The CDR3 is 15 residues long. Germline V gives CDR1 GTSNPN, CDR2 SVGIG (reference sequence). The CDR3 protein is CAWNRFSGGLGEQYF. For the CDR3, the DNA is TGTGCCTGGAACCGTTTTTCCGGGGGGCTAGGAGAGCAGTACTTC.

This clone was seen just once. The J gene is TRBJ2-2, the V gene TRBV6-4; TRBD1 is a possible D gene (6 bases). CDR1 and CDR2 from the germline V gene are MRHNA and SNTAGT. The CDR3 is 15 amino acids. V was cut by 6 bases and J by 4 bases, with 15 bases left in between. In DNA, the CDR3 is TGTGCCAGCAGCCAACGAGCGACAGGCACCGGGGAGCTGTTTTTT. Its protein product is CASSQRATGTGELFF.